The clone carrying this T cell receptor beta chain was counted at least ten times. Its antigen is unidentified. This sample was included in a study of glioma-infiltrating T cells. The study, taken as a whole, reports: Above-expected tissue-blood divergence occurred in all gliomas, most in low-grade ones.

Using RNA template, CDR3s of TCR alpha and beta were amplified with iRepertoire arm-PCR. TCRdb re-derived calls from the multiplex PCR reads in MiXCR, one entry per CDR3 protein. The table shows roughly 200,000 distinct CDR3 sequences, with around 32% occurring only once. The CDR3 spans 13 residues. Germline V lookup: CDR1 SNHLY, CDR2 FYNNEI. V was trimmed by 8 bases and J by 7 bases, leaving 15 bases between them. The sample was glioma tissue, nonneoplastic brain tissue, or PBMCs (not recorded which). The chain uses TRBV2 and TRBJ2-1; D remains unclear. This receptor was obtained from a human donor with low-grade glioma or glioblastoma, undergoing nonglioma brain surgery, or in good health (not recorded which). The CDR3 loop is CASALPGRNEQFF. CDR3 sequence (DNA): TGTGCCAGCGCGTTACCAGGACGAAATGAGCAGTTCTTC.